These 30 T cell receptor beta chains share one sample of origin, sequenced in a study of early T cells in non-severe SARS-CoV-2 infection. Using its own MiXCR run on the 5' RACE reads, TCRdb lists one record per CDR3 protein. The table records tens of thousands of distinct CDR3 sequences, approximately 14% of them present only once. The source material was whole blood. The receptors here all came from an adult who was a healthcare worker with PCR-confirmed SARS-CoV-2 infection or an uninfected control (not recorded which).

The gene calls are TRBV7-3 and TRBJ2-1, with a weak D call TRBD1 (5 bases). The CDR3 runs to 13 residues. V was cut by 5 bases and J by 4 bases, with 9 bases left in between. Germline V lookup: CDR1 SGHTA, CDR2 FQGTGA. CDR3 nucleotide sequence: TGTGCCAGCAGCCCACGACAGTACAATGAGCAGTTCTTC. Translating it yields CASSPRQYNEQFF.

Only a few counts were recorded for this clonotype. The V gene is TRBV29-1, the J gene TRBJ1-1, with D hard to call. This CDR3 contains 12 residues. Germline CDR1 and CDR2: SQVTM and ANQGSEA. V lost 2 bases and J 1 base, leaving 5 bases between the germline ends. The CDR3 nucleotides read TGCAGCGTTGAACAAGCGAACACTGAAGCTTTCTTT. Its translation is CSVEQANTEAFF.

This clonotype was counted a few times. The chain recombines TRBV12-3 or TRBV12-4 with TRBJ2-1; 8 bases fit TRBD2. This CDR3 contains 14 residues. V gave up 6 bases and J gave up 8 bases; unmatched junction bases: 9. The CDR3 region has the DNA TGTGCCAGCAGCCCGGGACTAGAACCCGATGAGCAGTTCTTC. Residues: CASSPGLEPDEQFF.

V and J are TRBV14 and TRBJ2-3; 7 positions agree with TRBD1. Germline V gives CDR1 SGHDN, CDR2 FVKESK. The junction had 5 bases not matched to a gene; V was cut back by 7 bases and J by 4 bases. The CDR3 is 13 amino acids. In nucleotides, the CDR3 is TGTGCCAGCAACTTACAGGGGTCAGATACGCAGTATTTT. Protein sequence: CASNLQGSDTQYF.

This clonotype was found many times. This rearrangement joins TRBV25-1 to TRBJ2-5; D gene ambiguous. CDR3 length: 10 amino acids. V shed 3 bases and J shed 7 bases, with 3 bases lying between them. The germline V gene encodes CDR1 MGHDK and CDR2 SYGVNS. The CDR3 coding sequence is TGTGCCAGCAGTGAGGGGACCCAGTACTTC. Protein sequence: CASSEGTQYF.

The chain joins TRBV2 to TRBJ1-1; D possibly corresponds to TRBD1 (5 bases). V lost 5 bases and J 1 base, leaving 11 bases between the germline ends. The CDR3 covers 14 residues. Germline CDR1 SNHLY, CDR2 FYNNEI. Here the CDR3 reads CASSYSRGNTEAFF. The CDR3 nucleotides are TGTGCCAGCAGTTATTCGAGGGGGAACACTGAAGCTTTCTTT.

The chain joins TRBV10-3 to TRBJ1-1; 9 bases align to TRBD1. The germline V gene encodes CDR1 ENHRY and CDR2 SYGVKD. J was trimmed by 4 bases and V by 5 bases; bases with no gene match: 8. The CDR3 runs to 15 residues. The DNA of the CDR3 is TGTGCCATCAGTCAACAGGGGGCCGCAGTCACTGAAGCTTTCTTT. This gives the protein CAISQQGAAVTEAFF.

The rearrangement uses TRBV4-3 and TRBJ1-5; D gene uncertain. The CDR3 is made up of 13 amino acids. Germline-derived CDR1 and CDR2 are LGHNA and YSLEER. The V and J ends lost 0 bases and 2 bases respectively, with 2 bases between them. The CDR3 reads CASSQDGNQPQHF. Written as DNA, the CDR3 is TGCGCCAGCAGCCAAGATGGCAATCAGCCCCAGCATTTT.

This clonotype occurred a few times. V is TRBV19 and J is TRBJ1-4, with D tentatively TRBD1 (5 bases). Trimming stripped 1 base from V and 7 bases from J, with 16 bases between. Germline V lookup: CDR1 LNHDA, CDR2 SQIVND (reference sequence). There are 16 residues in the CDR3. Here the CDR3 DNA reads TGTGCCAGTAGTATAGCCCCGGGACCGCGCCTTGAAAAACTGTTTTTT. Encoded protein: CASSIAPGPRLEKLFF.

The chain couples TRBV29-1 to TRBJ1-1; D remains ambiguous. Trimming shortened V by 5 bases and J by 0 bases, and 7 bases separated the two germline ends. Looked up from germline, CDR1 is SQVTM and CDR2 is ANQGSEA. The CDR3 length is 12 residues. The CDR3 DNA reads as TGCAGCGTTCGATCCCTGAACACTGAAGCTTTCTTT. It encodes CSVRSLNTEAFF.

This clonotype was counted between two and nine times. This rearrangement joins TRBV11-2 to TRBJ1-2; D is ambiguous. This CDR3 spans 13 amino acids. Germline CDR1 reads SGHAT; CDR2 reads FQNNGV. V dropped 5 bases and J dropped 4 bases, with 11 bases sitting between them. CDR3 DNA: TGTGCCAGCAGCGCCGCCGGGTCCTATGGCTACACCTTC. It specifies CASSAAGSYGYTF.

This clonotype was observed many times. V is TRBV6-6 and J is TRBJ2-2; no reliable D call. Germline values: CDR1 MNHNY, CDR2 SVGAGI (reference sequence). This CDR3 contains 14 residues. V was clipped by 6 bases and J by 8 bases, with 16 bases between them. The DNA of the CDR3 is TGTGCCAGCAGCACTATAACAGCAACTGGGGAGCTGTTTTTT. It encodes CASSTITATGELFF.

This clonotype was observed a few times. J is TRBJ1-4 and V is TRBV20-1; D remains unclear. Germline CDR1 reads DFQATT; CDR2 reads SNEGSKA (reference sequence). This CDR3 is built from 16 residues. V was clipped by 6 bases and J by 0 bases, with 17 bases between them. The CDR3 region is CSANLKASSTNEKLFF. The CDR3 nucleotides read TGCAGTGCCAACCTAAAGGCCTCCTCAACTAATGAAAAACTGTTTTTT.

This clonotype was counted many times. The chain is built from TRBV4-2 and TRBJ2-3; TRBD2 aligns across 12 bases. Germline lookup yields CDR1 LGHNA and CDR2 YNFKEQ. This CDR3 has 17 residues. J was trimmed by 4 bases and V by 3 bases; bases with no gene match: 8. The CDR3 protein is CASSQGLAGGRADTQYF. DNA for the CDR3: TGTGCCAGCAGCCAGGGTCTAGCGGGGGGGCGGGCAGATACGCAGTATTTT.

To note about this clonotype: A single base separates this from a much larger clone, so it may be a read error. This chain uses TRBV20-1 with TRBJ1-1; D is unclear. Germline-derived CDR1 and CDR2 are DFQATT and SNEGSKA (reference sequence). Trimming left V 3 bases short and J 1 base short, with 9 bases between. This CDR3 has 13 residues. CDR3 nucleotides: TGCAGTGCTAGTGGTAGGGCGAACACTGAAGCTTTCTTT. Protein product: CSASGRANTEAFF.

This rearrangement joins TRBV2 to TRBJ2-3; D unclear. Trimming pared 1 base from V and 1 base from J, leaving 6 bases between. This CDR3 has 14 residues. The germline V gene encodes CDR1 SNHLY and CDR2 FYNNEI. The CDR3: CASSEVQRTDTQYF. The CDR3 DNA reads as TGTGCCAGCAGTGAAGTCCAGCGCACAGATACGCAGTATTTT.

J is TRBJ1-2 and V is TRBV29-1; D ambiguous. The V end lost 7 bases, the J end lost 1 base, and 13 bases lay between the germline ends. Germline CDR1 is SQVTM and CDR2 is ANQGSEA. The CDR3 is 13 amino acids. The CDR3 DNA follows: TGCAGCGCCTCCGTCGCCGGTAACTATGGCTACACCTTC. Translating gives CSASVAGNYGYTF.

This clonotype has only a few counts. The V gene is TRBV7-2, the J gene TRBJ2-5, with D possibly matching TRBD2 (6 bases). The germline CDR1 and CDR2 sequences are SGHTA and FQGNSA. This CDR3 is 15 amino acids long. Deletions cut 1 base from V and 4 bases from J, with 13 bases between. CDR3 DNA sequence: TGTGCCAGCAGCTTAGGGACGACTAGTTCAGAGACCCAGTACTTC. It codes for CASSLGTTSSETQYF.

This clonotype was recorded at least ten times. The CDR3 nucleotides are TGTGCCAGCAGCCAAGAACTTTTAGGGGAGCTGTTTTTT. Amino acid sequence: CASSQELLGELFF. The chain links TRBV14 to TRBJ2-2; D gene ambiguous. Germline V CDR1 and CDR2: SGHDN, FVKESK. The CDR3 is made up of 13 amino acids. With 0 bases removed from V and 8 bases from J, the gap between germline ends came to 7 bases.

The V call is TRBV18, the J call TRBJ2-7; D gene unclear. The V and J ends lost 0 bases and 4 bases respectively, with 7 bases between them. The CDR3 runs to 13 residues. Germline CDR1 reads KGHSH; CDR2 reads LQKENI. Here the CDR3 DNA reads TGTGCCAGCTCACCACCGGCTGATTACGAGCAGTACTTC. It is translated as CASSPPADYEQYF.

This clonotype was counted many times. CDR3 sequence (DNA): TGTGCCAGCAGCGAGGCAGCCCAATTCAACCCTAACTATGGCTACACCTTC. Translation: CASSEAAQFNPNYGYTF. The V gene is TRBV9, the J gene TRBJ1-2, with unresolved D. Trimming removed 3 bases from V and 0 bases from J, with 18 bases in between. Per the germline V gene, CDR1 is SGDLS and CDR2 is YYNGEE. CDR3 length: 17 amino acids.

This clonotype appeared many times. The V call is TRBV5-4, the J call TRBJ2-1; weak D call: TRBD2 (6 bases). V was cut by 4 bases and J by 10 bases, with 18 bases left in between. Germline loops: CDR1 SGHNT, CDR2 YYREEE (reference sequence). CDR3 length: 14 amino acids. CDR3 bases: TGTGCCAGCAGCCTCTCACTAGCATCCCCAGAGCAGTTCTTC. Amino acid sequence: CASSLSLASPEQFF.

This clonotype was counted at least ten times. The CDR3 loop is CASSERGDRTYEQYF. The CDR3 bases are TGTGCCAGCAGCGAGAGAGGTGACAGAACCTACGAGCAGTACTTC. This chain joins TRBV9 and TRBJ2-7; the D gene is possibly TRBD1 (5 bases). V was clipped by 3 bases and J by 2 bases, with 15 bases between them. The length of the CDR3 is 15 residues. CDR1 is SGDLS and CDR2 is YYNGEE in the germline V gene.

This clonotype was counted only a few times. This CDR3 reads CASSLAGVAEQYF. DNA for the CDR3: TGTGCCAGCAGCTTAGCGGGTGTAGCTGAGCAGTACTTC. The chain carries TRBV7-2 and TRBJ2-7; no clear D. Germline loops: CDR1 SGHTA, CDR2 FQGNSA. The CDR3 covers 13 residues. Trimming pared 0 bases from V and 7 bases from J, leaving 10 bases between.

This clonotype was seen ten or more times. The gene calls are TRBV9 and TRBJ1-2, with 12 bases aligning to TRBD1. The germline CDR1 and CDR2 sequences are SGDLS and YYNGEE. The V segment lost 3 bases and the J segment 6 bases; nucleotides outside the gene matches: 15. The CDR3 length is 18 residues. The CDR3 sequence: CASSALPGQGAQSNGYTF. For the CDR3, the DNA is TGTGCCAGCAGCGCCCTGCCGGGACAGGGGGCGCAGAGTAATGGCTACACCTTC.

This clonotype was observed once. This chain joins TRBV29-1 and TRBJ2-7; 7 nucleotides line up with TRBD1. After removal of 7 bases from V and 3 bases from J, the junction contained 3 bases not matched to a gene. The germline V gene encodes CDR1 SQVTM and CDR2 ANQGSEA. The CDR3 is 11 residues long. The CDR3 nucleotides are TGCAGCGGTAGACAGGGCTACGAGCAGTACTTC. Protein: CSGRQGYEQYF.

This clonotype has more than one count but fewer than ten. The chain uses TRBV5-4 and TRBJ2-7, with 7 nucleotides matching TRBD1. V lost 3 bases, J lost 3 bases, and 6 bases stayed unmatched. The CDR3 is 14 residues long. CDR1 and CDR2 from the germline V gene are SGHNT and YYREEE (reference sequence). The DNA of the CDR3 is TGTGCCAGCAGCTCCAGACAGGGCCACTACGAGCAGTACTTC. Its translation: CASSSRQGHYEQYF.

This clonotype occurred a few times. The rearrangement joins TRBV12-3 or TRBV12-4 to TRBJ1-5; D may be TRBD1 (5 bases). Trimming took off 5 bases at V and 1 base at J, with 6 bases between the two ends. The CDR3 covers 13 residues. For the CDR3, the DNA is TGTGCCAGCAGTGGGGGGAGCAATCAGCCCCAGCATTTT. This codes for CASSGGSNQPQHF.

The chain recombines TRBV25-1 with TRBJ2-2; D ambiguous. Germline V CDR1 and CDR2: MGHDK, SYGVNS. The CDR3 consists of 11 residues. Trimming pared 3 bases from V and 5 bases from J, leaving 1 base between. For the CDR3, the DNA is TGTGCCAGCAGTGAGACCGGGGAGCTGTTTTTT. It translates to CASSETGELFF.

About this clonotype itself: With a much larger clone just one base away, this may be a read error. The chain employs TRBV27 and TRBJ1-6; the D gene is possibly TRBD1 (6 bases). The germline gives CDR1 MNHEY, CDR2 SMNVEV (reference sequence). The CDR3 is 12 amino acids. CDR3 bases: TGTGCCAGCAGTACAGGGTGGTCACCCTTCCACTTT. This gives the protein CASSTGWSPFHF.